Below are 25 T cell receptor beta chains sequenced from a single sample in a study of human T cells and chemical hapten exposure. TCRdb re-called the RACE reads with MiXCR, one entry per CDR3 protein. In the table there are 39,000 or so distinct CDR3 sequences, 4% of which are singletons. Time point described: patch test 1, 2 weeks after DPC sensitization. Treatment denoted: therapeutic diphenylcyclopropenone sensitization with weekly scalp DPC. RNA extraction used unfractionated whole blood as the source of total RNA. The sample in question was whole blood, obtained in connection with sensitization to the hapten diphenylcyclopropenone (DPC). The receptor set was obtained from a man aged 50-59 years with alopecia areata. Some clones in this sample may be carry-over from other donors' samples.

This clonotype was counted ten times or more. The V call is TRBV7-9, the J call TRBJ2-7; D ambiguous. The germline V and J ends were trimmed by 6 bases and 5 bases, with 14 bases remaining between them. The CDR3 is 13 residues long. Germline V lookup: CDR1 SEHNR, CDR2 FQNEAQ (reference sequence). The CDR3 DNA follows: TGTGCCAGCAGTCCTCCACTTGACCACGAGCAGTACTTC. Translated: CASSPPLDHEQYF.

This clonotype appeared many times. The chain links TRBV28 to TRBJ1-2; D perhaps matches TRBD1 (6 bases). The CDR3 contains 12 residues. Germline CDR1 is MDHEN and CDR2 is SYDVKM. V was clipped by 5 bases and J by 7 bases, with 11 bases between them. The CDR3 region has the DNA TGTGCCAGCAGTAGGACAGCCGTTGGCTACACCTTC. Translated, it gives CASSRTAVGYTF.

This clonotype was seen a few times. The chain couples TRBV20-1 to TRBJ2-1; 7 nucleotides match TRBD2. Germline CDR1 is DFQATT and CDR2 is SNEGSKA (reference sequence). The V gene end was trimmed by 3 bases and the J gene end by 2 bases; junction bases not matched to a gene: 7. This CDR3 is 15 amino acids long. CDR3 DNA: TGCAGTGCTAGTTTGTTAAGCGGGGCCTACAATGAGCAGTTCTTC. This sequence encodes CSASLLSGAYNEQFF.

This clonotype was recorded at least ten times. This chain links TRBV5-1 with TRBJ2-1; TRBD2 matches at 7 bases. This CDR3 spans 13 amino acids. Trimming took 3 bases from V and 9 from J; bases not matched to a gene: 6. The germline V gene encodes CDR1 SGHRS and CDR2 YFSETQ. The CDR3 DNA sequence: TGCGCCAGCAGCTCCGCCGGGGAGGGTGAGCAGTTCTTC. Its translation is CASSSAGEGEQFF.

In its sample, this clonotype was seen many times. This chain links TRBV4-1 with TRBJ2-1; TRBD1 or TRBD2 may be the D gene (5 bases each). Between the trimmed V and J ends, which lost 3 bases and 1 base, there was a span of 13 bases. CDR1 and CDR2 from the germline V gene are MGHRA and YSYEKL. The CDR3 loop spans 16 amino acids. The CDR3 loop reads CASSHRGSGSYNEQFF. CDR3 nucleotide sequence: TGCGCCAGCAGCCACCGCGGGTCAGGGTCCTACAATGAGCAGTTCTTC.

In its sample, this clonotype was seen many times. The CDR3 reads CAWSSSSYEQYF. The CDR3 DNA sequence: TGTGCCTGGTCCTCGAGCTCCTACGAGCAGTACTTC. The chain is built from TRBV30 and TRBJ2-7; D is undetermined. V was clipped by 5 bases and J by 0 bases, with 8 bases between them. CDR1 is GTSNPN and CDR2 is SVGIG in the germline V gene (reference sequence). The CDR3 is made up of 12 amino acids.

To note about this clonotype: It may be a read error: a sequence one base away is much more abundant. Here the CDR3 DNA reads TGTGCCAACAGTGGCAGATCTAACTATGGCTACACCTTC. Translated, it gives CANSGRSNYGYTF. The V and J genes are TRBV12-3 or TRBV12-4 and TRBJ1-2; no clear D. This CDR3 has 13 amino acids.

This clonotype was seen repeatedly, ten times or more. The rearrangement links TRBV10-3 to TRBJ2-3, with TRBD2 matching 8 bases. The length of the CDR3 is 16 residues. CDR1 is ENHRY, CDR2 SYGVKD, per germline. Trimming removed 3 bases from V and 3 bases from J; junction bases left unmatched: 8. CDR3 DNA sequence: TGTGCCATCAGTGATGTTGGGATAGCGGGAACAGATACGCAGTATTTT. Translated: CAISDVGIAGTDTQYF.

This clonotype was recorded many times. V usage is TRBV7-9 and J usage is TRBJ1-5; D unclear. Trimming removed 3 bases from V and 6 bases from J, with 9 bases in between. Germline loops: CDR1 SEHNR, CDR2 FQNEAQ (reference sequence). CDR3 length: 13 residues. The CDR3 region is CASSFRGRQPQHF. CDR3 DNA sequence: TGTGCCAGCAGCTTCCGAGGGCGTCAGCCCCAGCATTTT.

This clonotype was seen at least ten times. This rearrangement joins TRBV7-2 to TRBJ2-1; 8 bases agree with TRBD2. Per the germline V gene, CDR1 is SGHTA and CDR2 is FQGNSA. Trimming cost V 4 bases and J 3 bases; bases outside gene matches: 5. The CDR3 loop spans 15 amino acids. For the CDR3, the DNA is TGTGCCAGCAGCTCCGGACTAGCTTTCTACAATGAGCAGTTCTTC. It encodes CASSSGLAFYNEQFF. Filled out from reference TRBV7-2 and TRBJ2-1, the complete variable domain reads GAGVSQSPSNKVTEKGKDVELRCDPISGHTALYWYRQSLGQGLEFLIYFQGNSAPDKSGLPSDRFSAERTGGSVSTLTIQRTQQEDSAVYLCASSSGLAFYNEQFFGPGTRLTVL.

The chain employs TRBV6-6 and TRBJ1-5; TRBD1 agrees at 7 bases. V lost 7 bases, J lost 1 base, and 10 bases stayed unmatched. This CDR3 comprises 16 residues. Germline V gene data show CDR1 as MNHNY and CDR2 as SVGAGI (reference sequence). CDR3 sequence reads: CASTMTGRSSNQPQHF. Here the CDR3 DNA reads TGTGCCAGCACGATGACAGGGAGGTCAAGCAATCAGCCCCAGCATTTT.

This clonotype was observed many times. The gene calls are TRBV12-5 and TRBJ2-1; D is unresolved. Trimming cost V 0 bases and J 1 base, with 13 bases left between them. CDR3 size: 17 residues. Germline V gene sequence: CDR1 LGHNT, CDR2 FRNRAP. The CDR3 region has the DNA TGTGCTAGTGGTTTGGTATCGGGCAGCGAGTCCTACAATGAGCAGTTCTTC. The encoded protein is CASGLVSGSESYNEQFF.

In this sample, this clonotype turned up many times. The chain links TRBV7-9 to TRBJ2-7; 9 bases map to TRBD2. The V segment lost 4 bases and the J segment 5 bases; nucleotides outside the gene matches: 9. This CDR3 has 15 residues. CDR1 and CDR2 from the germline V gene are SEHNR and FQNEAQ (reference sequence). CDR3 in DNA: TGTGCCAGCAGCTCCCTAGCGGGAATCTTTAACGAGCAGTACTTC. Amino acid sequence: CASSSLAGIFNEQYF.

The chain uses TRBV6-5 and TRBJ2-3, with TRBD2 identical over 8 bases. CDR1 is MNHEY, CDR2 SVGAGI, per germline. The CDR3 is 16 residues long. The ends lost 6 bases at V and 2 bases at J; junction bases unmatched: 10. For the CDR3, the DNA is TGTGCCAGCAGACCACGCGGGAGGTGGGACACAGATACGCAGTATTTT. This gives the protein CASRPRGRWDTDTQYF.

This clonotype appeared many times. CDR3 amino acids: CTPGRGSTDTQYF. The DNA for the CDR3 is TGCACCCCGGGGCGCGGGAGCACAGATACGCAGTATTTT. V is TRBV20-1 and J is TRBJ2-3; D assignment may be TRBD1 or TRBD2 (5 bases each). Per the germline V gene, CDR1 is DFQATT and CDR2 is SNEGSKA (reference sequence). This CDR3 is 13 amino acids long.

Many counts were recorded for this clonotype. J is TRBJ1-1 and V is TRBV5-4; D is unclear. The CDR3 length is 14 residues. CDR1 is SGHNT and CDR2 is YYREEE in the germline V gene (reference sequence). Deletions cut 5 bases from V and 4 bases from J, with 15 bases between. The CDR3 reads CASRKNQEATEAFF. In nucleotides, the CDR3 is TGTGCCAGCAGGAAAAATCAGGAGGCCACTGAAGCTTTCTTT. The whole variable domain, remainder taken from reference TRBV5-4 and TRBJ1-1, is ETGVTQSPTHLIKTRGQQVTLRCSSQSGHNTVSWYQQALGQGPQFIFQYYREEENGRGNFPPRFSGLQFPNYSSELNVNALELDDSALYLCASRKNQEATEAFFGQGTRLTVV.

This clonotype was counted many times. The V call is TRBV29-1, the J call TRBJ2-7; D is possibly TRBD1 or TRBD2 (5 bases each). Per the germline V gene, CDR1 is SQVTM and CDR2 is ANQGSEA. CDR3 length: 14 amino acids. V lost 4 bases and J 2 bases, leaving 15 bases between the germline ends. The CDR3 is CSVGYTGATYEQYF. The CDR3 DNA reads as TGCAGCGTTGGCTATACCGGGGCCACCTACGAGCAGTACTTC.

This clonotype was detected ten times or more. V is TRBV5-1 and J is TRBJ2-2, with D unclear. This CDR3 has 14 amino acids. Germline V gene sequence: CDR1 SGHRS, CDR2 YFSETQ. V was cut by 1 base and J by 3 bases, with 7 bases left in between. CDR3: CASSLRVDTGELFF. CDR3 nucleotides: TGCGCCAGCAGCTTGAGGGTGGACACCGGGGAGCTGTTTTTT.

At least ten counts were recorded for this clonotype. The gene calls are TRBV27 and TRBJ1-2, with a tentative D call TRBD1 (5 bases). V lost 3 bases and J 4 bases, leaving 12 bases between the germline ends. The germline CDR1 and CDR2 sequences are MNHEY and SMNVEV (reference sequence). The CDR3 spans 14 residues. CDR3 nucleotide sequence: TGTGCCAGCAGTTTCAGGGAAGGGGCCTATGGCTACACCTTC. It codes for CASSFREGAYGYTF.

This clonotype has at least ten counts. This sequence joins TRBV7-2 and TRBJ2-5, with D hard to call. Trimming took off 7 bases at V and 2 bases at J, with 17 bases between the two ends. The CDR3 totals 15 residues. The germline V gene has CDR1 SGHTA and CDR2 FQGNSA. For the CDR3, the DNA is TGTGCCAGCAACCATGGACCCGGACCGCAAGAGACCCAGTACTTC. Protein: CASNHGPGPQETQYF.

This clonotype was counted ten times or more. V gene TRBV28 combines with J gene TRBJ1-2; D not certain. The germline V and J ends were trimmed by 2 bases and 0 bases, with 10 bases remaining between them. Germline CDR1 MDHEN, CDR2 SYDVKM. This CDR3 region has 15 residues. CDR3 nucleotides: TGTGCCAGCAGTTTAAAAAGGACGACTAACTATGGCTACACCTTC. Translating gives CASSLKRTTNYGYTF.

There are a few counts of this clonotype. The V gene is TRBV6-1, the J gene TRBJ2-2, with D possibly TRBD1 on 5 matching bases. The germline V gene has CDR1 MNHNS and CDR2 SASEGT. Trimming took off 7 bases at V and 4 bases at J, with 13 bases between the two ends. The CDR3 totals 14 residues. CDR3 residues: CASIRAGPTGELFF. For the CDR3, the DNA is TGTGCCAGCATCAGGGCAGGGCCCACCGGGGAGCTGTTTTTT.

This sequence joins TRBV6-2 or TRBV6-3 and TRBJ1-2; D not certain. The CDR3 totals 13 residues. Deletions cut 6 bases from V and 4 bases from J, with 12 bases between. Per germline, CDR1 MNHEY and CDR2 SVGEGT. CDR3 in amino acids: CASSPTDLYGYTF. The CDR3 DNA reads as TGTGCCAGCAGCCCCACCGACCTCTATGGCTACACCTTC.

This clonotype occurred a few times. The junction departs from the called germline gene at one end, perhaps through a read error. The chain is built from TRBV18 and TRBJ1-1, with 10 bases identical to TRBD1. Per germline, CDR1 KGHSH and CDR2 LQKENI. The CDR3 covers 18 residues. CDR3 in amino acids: CANSPQLGQGRANTEAFF. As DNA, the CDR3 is TGTGCCAACTCACCCCAACTGGGACAGGGGAGGGCGAACACTGAAGCTTTCTTT.

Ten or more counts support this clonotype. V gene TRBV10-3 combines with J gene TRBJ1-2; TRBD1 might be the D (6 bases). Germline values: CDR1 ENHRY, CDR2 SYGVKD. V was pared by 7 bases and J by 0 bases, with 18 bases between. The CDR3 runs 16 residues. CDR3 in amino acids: CAINERTETPNYGYTF. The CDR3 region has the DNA TGTGCCATCAACGAAAGGACAGAGACCCCTAACTATGGCTACACCTTC.